This T cell receptor beta chain comes out of a study of response to subunit inactivated influenza vaccine. Study results and caveats: After each seasonal influenza vaccination, few new T cells are recruited, the authors suggested.

CDR3 length: 14 residues. V was pared by 2 bases and J by 1 base, with 7 bases between. Germline assignment: CDR1 MNHEY and CDR2 SVGEGT. TCRdb reanalysed the RT-PCR reads using MiXCR and keeps one entry per CDR3 protein. The sample yields about 240,000 distinct CDR3 sequences, roughly an eighth seen once. This clonotype has ten or more counts. What it recognizes is unknown. The sequence came from a man aged 50 to 60 who received an inactivated influenza vaccine. The material sequenced was non-naive T cells sorted from PBMCs, taken less than 15 days before vaccination. J is TRBJ2-3 and V is TRBV6-2 or TRBV6-3; D is ambiguous. This CDR3 reads CASSYVYGTDTQYF. The CDR3 nucleotides are TGTGCCAGCAGTTACGTCTACGGCACAGATACGCAGTATTTT.